Below, one T cell receptor beta chain is given with its context. These data originate in a study of blood T cell repertoires in COVID-19. As for the study in general: COVID-19 samples collected from the United States, Italy and Spain covered acute and convalescent phases. Sample material is recorded as cDNA or gDNA derived from T cells, B-cell-depleted T cells, or PBMCs.

Seattle patients were enrolled during active infection and followed longitudinally. Unmatched junction bases numbered 9, after V lost 3 bases and J lost 7 bases. In germline, CDR1 is SGHAT, CDR2 FQNNGV. The CDR3 is 16 amino acids. Methods used by the authors: Nucleated cell number was recorded as an estimate derived from reference gene primer amplification. Clones were read by immunoSEQ multiplex PCR, and TCRdb kept only the in-frame ones, dropping some. V, J and clone size are those of that table, while D and trimming were read from the DNA. This table has about half a million clones, 80% to 90% appearing once.

The sample consisted of peripheral blood. The source is a young man with COVID-19, enrolled during active disease. The chain links TRBV11-2 to TRBJ1-2; 12 bases line up with TRBD1. The CDR3 reads CASSFPRGQGASGYTF. The CDR3 DNA reads as TGTGCCAGCAGCTTTCCCAGGGGACAGGGGGCGAGTGGCTACACCTTC.